These T cell receptor beta chains were read from a single sample in a study of T cell changes during pregnancy in multiple sclerosis. Clones were sequenced by immunoSEQ multiplex PCR, and TCRdb holds only the in-frame ones, with some missing. Of more than 90,000 clones listed, roughly 90% were seen once; the top ten hold over 1.5%. The specimen comprised peripheral blood, sampled in the third trimester of pregnancy. Receptors were obtained from a female donor with multiple sclerosis, enrolled in a pregnancy study. The CDR3 runs from the conserved cysteine through the conserved F or W. A D gene is named only where the DNA matches it firmly. Where a row states a size, it is once, few, many or the class of an expanded clone; other rows omit it.

TRBJ1-2,TRBD1,TRBV7-9,NA,TGTGCCAGCAGCCCCACACCGGGACAGGGCTACTATGGCTACACCTTC,CASSPTPGQGYYGYTF
TRBJ2-2,NA,TRBV6-1,once,TGTGCCAGCAGAGCCCAGGCAGGGAACACCGGGGAGCTGTTTTTT,CASRAQAGNTGELFF
TRBJ1-4,NA,TRBV6-6,NA,TGTGCCAGCGGTCCTCCCACGGGTGAAAAACTGTTTTTT,CASGPPTGEKLFF
TRBJ1-1,TRBD1,TRBV7-8,NA,TGTGCCAGCAGCACTTACAGGGGCGCTCGTCACACTGAAGCTTTCTTT,CASSTYRGARHTEAFF
TRBJ1-6,NA,TRBV9,few,TGTGCCAGCAGCGTAGATGGCCTCGATGATTCACCCCTCCACTTT,CASSVDGLDDSPLHF
TRBJ2-1,NA,TRBV2,NA,TGTGCCAGCAGTGCGGGAAGGGAGCAGTTCTTC,CASSAGREQFF
TRBJ1-2,NA,TRBV2,NA,TGTGCCAGCAGTGAGCTCATTGGGGAGGGCTACACCTTC,CASSELIGEGYTF
TRBJ2-7,NA,TRBV5-4,few,TGTGCCAGCAGCCGTACGGTCGCGACCTACGAGCAGTACTTC,CASSRTVATYEQYF
TRBJ2-1,TRBD2,TRBV19,NA,TGTGCCAGTAGTCCGCGGGTCTGGCGGGAGGCCTACAATGAGCAGTTCTTC,CASSPRVWREAYNEQFF
TRBJ2-2,NA,TRBV5-8,NA,TGTGCCAGCAGCCCTGGCCCTCAGGGGCTGCGGGAGCTGTTTTTT,CASSPGPQGLRELFF
TRBJ2-7,TRBD1,TRBV9,NA,TGTGCCAGCAGCGAGAGTCCAGGGGGCAGCTCCTACGAGCAGTACTTC,CASSESPGGSSYEQYF
TRBJ1-5,NA,TRBV21-1,NA,TGTGCCAGCAGCAAAATGGCGGGCAATCAGCCCCAGCATTTT,CASSKMAGNQPQHF
TRBJ1-1,NA,TRBV18,NA,TGTGCCAGCTCACCCGTTGACAGCATGAACACTGAAGCTTTCTTT,CASSPVDSMNTEAFF
TRBJ2-7,TRBD2,TRBV11-2,NA,TGTGCCAGCAGTTTTAGAAGTACCCGGACTAGCGGAGAAAGCTACGAGCAGTACTTC,CASSFRSTRTSGESYEQYF
TRBJ1-2,NA,TRBV28,NA,TGTGCCAGCAGTTTAGCTGGGAGGGTAGACTATGGCTACACCTTC,CASSLAGRVDYGYTF
TRBJ2-5,TRBD1,TRBV6-1,NA,TGTGCCAGCAGCCAGGGACAGTGGGTGGAGACCCAGTACTTC,CASSQGQWVETQYF
TRBJ2-2,NA,TRBV27,NA,TGTGCCAGCAGTCCCACGCGACCAGGGTCCGGGGAGCTGTTTTTT,CASSPTRPGSGELFF
TRBJ2-3,TRBD2,TRBV4-2,NA,TGTGCCAGCAGCCCGCGACTAGCGGGGGGGACAGATACGCAGTATTTT,CASSPRLAGGTDTQYF
TRBJ2-3,NA,TRBV6-1,NA,TGTGCCAGCAGTAAAACCAGGGTTAGCACAGATACGCAGTATTTT,CASSKTRVSTDTQYF
TRBJ2-5,NA,TRBV5-1,NA,TGCGCCAGCAGCTTGGATTCTAGGTCTAAAGAGACCCAGTACTTC,CASSLDSRSKETQYF
TRBJ2-3,TRBD2,TRBV9,once,TGTGCCAGCAGCCTGGGACTAGCGGATACGCAGTATTTT,CASSLGLADTQYF
TRBJ2-1,TRBD1,TRBV9,NA,TGTGCCAGCAGTCCTGACAGGGGATCTTACAATGAGCAGTTCTTC,CASSPDRGSYNEQFF
TRBJ2-1,NA,TRBV5-4,NA,TGTGCCAGCAGCTCGGACTGGGGCTCCTACAATGAGCAGTTCTTC,CASSSDWGSYNEQFF
TRBJ1-3,NA,TRBV5-5,NA,TGTGCCAGCAGCTTCCGGGATCCTGGAAACACCATATATTTT,CASSFRDPGNTIYF
TRBJ2-2,NA,TRBV5-4,NA,TGTGCCAGCAGCTTGGCCCCGACAGCGAACACCGGGGAGCTGTTTTTT,CASSLAPTANTGELFF
TRBJ1-5,TRBD1,TRBV6-1,NA,TGTGCCAGCAGTGAATTTGGCAGGGGGAGCAATCAGCCCCAGCATTTT,CASSEFGRGSNQPQHF
TRBJ2-7,NA,TRBV11-2,few,TGTGCCAGCAGCCTTGGACTGATCTACGAGCAGTACTTC,CASSLGLIYEQYF
TRBJ1-1,NA,TRBV4-2,NA,TGTGCCAGCAGCCAAGTTGGGGGCCCCTTGAACACTGAAGCTTTCTTT,CASSQVGGPLNTEAFF
TRBJ1-1,NA,TRBV18,NA,TGTGCCAGCTCAACCACAGGGATCACTGAAGCTTTCTTT,CASSTTGITEAFF
TRBJ2-7,TRBD1,TRBV7-8,NA,TGTGCCAGCAGCTATACTACAGGGGTGGGCGAGCAGTACTTC,CASSYTTGVGEQYF
TRBJ1-4,TRBD1,TRBV10-3,NA,TGTGCCATCAGGGACGGAGGGGGCAGCGGAAAACTGTTTTTT,CAIRDGGGSGKLFF
TRBJ2-1,TRBD1,TRBV7-3,NA,TGTGCCAGCAGCCGGACCGGGACAGGGTACAATGAGCAGTTCTTC,CASSRTGTGYNEQFF
TRBJ2-2,NA,TRBV5-1,once,TGCGCCAGCAGCTTGGGTGCAGGGGTCGGGGAGCTGTTTTTT,CASSLGAGVGELFF
TRBJ2-2,NA,TRBV6-6,NA,TGTGCCAGCAGCCCCGTCCATGCGAGCGGGGAGCTGTTTTTT,CASSPVHASGELFF
TRBJ2-7,TRBD2,TRBV27,NA,TGTGCCAGCAGTTCTTCTCAGCGGGGGGTTCTCTCCTACGAGCAGTACTTC,CASSSSQRGVLSYEQYF
TRBJ2-6,NA,TRBV30,NA,TGTGCCTGGAGTGAGACTCCAGCTGGGGCCAACGTCCTGACTTTC,CAWSETPAGANVLTF
TRBJ2-7,TRBD2,TRBV9,NA,TGTGCCAGCAGCCGAACTAGCGGGGCCTACGAGCAGTACTTC,CASSRTSGAYEQYF
TRBJ1-4,TRBD1,TRBV19,NA,TGTGCCAGTCGGACAGGGGGCCGCACCGGGGAACTGTTTTTT,CASRTGGRTGELFF
TRBJ1-4,TRBD1,TRBV2,NA,TGTGCCAGCAGTGAAATGGCGGGGGACAGGGTTGGGAATGAAAAACTGTTTTTT,CASSEMAGDRVGNEKLFF
TRBJ1-2,NA,TRBV7-8,NA,TGTGCCAGCAGCCTAGCAGGAGCGAACAACTATGGCTACACCTTC,CASSLAGANNYGYTF